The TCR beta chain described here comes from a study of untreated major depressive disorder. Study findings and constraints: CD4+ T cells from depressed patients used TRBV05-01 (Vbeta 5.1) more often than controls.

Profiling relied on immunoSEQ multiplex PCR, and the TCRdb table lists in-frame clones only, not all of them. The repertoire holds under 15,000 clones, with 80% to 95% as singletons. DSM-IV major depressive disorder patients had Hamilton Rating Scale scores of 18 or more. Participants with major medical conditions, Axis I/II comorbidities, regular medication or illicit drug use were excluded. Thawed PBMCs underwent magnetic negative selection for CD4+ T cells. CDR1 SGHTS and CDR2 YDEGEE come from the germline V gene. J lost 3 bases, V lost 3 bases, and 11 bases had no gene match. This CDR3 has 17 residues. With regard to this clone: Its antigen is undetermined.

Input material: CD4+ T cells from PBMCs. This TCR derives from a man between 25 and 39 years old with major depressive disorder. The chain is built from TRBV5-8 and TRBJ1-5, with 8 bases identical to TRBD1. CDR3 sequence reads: CASSYYGQGWDNQPQHF. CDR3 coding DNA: TGTGCCAGCAGCTACTACGGACAGGGATGGGACAATCAGCCCCAGCATTTT.